This TCR beta chain was sequenced during a study of radiation and T cells in renal cell carcinoma. Trimming took 3 bases from V and 4 from J, leaving 15 bases between them. This CDR3 contains 16 residues. CDR1 is MGHDK and CDR2 is SYGVNS in the germline V gene. Regarding treatment: 15 Gy SBRT to primary tumor, nephrectomy 4 weeks later. Nephrectomy followed 15 Gy stereotactic body radiation by 4 weeks. This clone was seen more than once but under ten times. Antigen unknown. General study results and limits: Without pretreatment biopsies, baseline tumor clonotype presence was undetermined. Sampling covered only roughly 1 g of each tumor.

Repertoires were generated with immunoSEQ multiplex PCR, while TCRdb's copy carries only in-frame clones and drops some. The sample carries approximately 21,000 clones, around 52% recorded once. V gene TRBV25-1 combines with J gene TRBJ2-2; D call uncertain. The specimen was tumor tissue, collected from a patient whose treatment included radiotherapy and nephrectomy. The TCR originated in a woman between 45 and 60 years old with renal cell carcinoma. The CDR3 loop is CASSDWTRDFTGELFF. DNA for the CDR3: TGTGCCAGCAGTGACTGGACCCGAGATTTCACCGGGGAGCTGTTTTTT.